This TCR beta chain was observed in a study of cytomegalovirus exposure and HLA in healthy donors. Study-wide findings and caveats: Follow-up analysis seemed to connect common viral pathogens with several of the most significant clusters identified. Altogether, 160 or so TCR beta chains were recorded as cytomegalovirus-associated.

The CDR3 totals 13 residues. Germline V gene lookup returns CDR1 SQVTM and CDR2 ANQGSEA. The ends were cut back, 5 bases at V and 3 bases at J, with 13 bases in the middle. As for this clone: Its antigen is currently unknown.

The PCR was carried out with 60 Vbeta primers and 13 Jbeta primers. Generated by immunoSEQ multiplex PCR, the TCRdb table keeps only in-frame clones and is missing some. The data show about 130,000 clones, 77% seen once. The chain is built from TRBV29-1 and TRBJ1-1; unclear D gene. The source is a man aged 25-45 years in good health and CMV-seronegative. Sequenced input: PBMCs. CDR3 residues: CSVFSEGDTEAFF. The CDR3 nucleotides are TGCAGCGTTTTTTCTGAGGGAGACACTGAAGCTTTCTTT.